What follows are 20 T cell receptor beta chains derived from one specimen sequenced in a study of OX40 agonist ivuxolimab in advanced cancers. Only in-frame clones appear in the TCRdb table, and some are missing; sequencing was by immunoSEQ multiplex PCR. The sample contains tens of thousands of clones, roughly 90% of which appear only once. Sequencing was performed on CD4+ or CD8+ T cells sorted from blood, taken in a trial of the OX40 agonist ivuxolimab. These receptors came from an adult with an advanced solid tumor such as melanoma, head and neck, liver or kidney cancer.

Remarks on this clone: Its ends do not fully match the called genes, so a read error is possible. This chain links TRBV7-9 with TRBJ1-5; 10 bases align to TRBD1. The CDR3 contains 16 residues. Germline loops: CDR1 SEHNR, CDR2 FQNEAQ (reference sequence). The CDR3 sequence is CASSLGTGAVNQPQHF. The CDR3 DNA reads TGTGCCAGCAGTTTAGGGACAGGGGCCGTAAATCAGCCCCAGCATTTT.

This chain joins TRBV6-5 and TRBJ2-7; possible D gene TRBD2, 6 bases. Germline assignment: CDR1 MNHEY and CDR2 SVGAGI. The CDR3 covers 13 residues. Trimming shortened V by 7 bases and J by 0 bases, and 10 bases separated the two germline ends. CDR3 sequence: CASKPGLSYEQYF. The CDR3 DNA is TGTGCCAGCAAACCGGGACTCTCCTACGAGCAGTACTTC.

J is TRBJ2-5 and V is TRBV7-2, with 12 bases lining up with TRBD2. Per the germline V gene, CDR1 is SGHTA and CDR2 is FQGNSA. This CDR3 spans 16 amino acids. Germline trimming cut 5 bases from V and 4 bases from J; bases unmatched to any gene: 8. The CDR3 spells CASSPGLAGFSETQYF. The CDR3 nucleotides read TGTGCCAGCAGCCCCGGACTAGCGGGATTTTCAGAGACCCAGTACTTC.

V is TRBV27 and J is TRBJ2-4; 12 nucleotides align to TRBD2. The CDR3 extends over 12 amino acids. Looked up from germline, CDR1 is MNHEY and CDR2 is SMNVEV (reference sequence). V dropped 10 bases and J dropped 7; count of bases not matched to a gene: 2. DNA of the CDR3: TGTGCCATCGGGACTAGCGGGAACATTCAGTACTTC. Protein sequence: CAIGTSGNIQYF.

The chain is built from TRBV7-2 and TRBJ1-2; 7 nucleotides match TRBD1. V lost 1 base, J lost 1 base, and 3 bases stayed unmatched. Germline V CDR1 and CDR2: SGHTA, FQGNSA. This CDR3 spans 15 amino acids. Here the CDR3 DNA reads TGTGCCAGCAGCTTAGGCCCAGGGGGTAACTATGGCTACACCTTC. This codes for CASSLGPGGNYGYTF.

This clone has only one observation. V gene TRBV4-2 combines with J gene TRBJ2-1; 8 bases are a match to TRBD2. V trimming: 4 bases; J trimming: 4 bases; junction bases outside the gene matches: 9. This CDR3 comprises 16 residues. Germline assignment: CDR1 LGHNA and CDR2 YNFKEQ. The CDR3 nucleotides are TGTGCCAGCAGCCTCGCCGGGACTAGTGGTTACAATGAGCAGTTCTTC. Protein product: CASSLAGTSGYNEQFF.

The J gene is TRBJ2-1, the V gene TRBV5-8, with D possibly being TRBD2 (5 bases). Trimming removed 5 bases from V and 0 bases from J, with 12 bases in between. The length of the CDR3 is 15 residues. The germline gives CDR1 SGHTS, CDR2 YDEGEE. The CDR3 DNA follows: TGTGCCAGCAGAAGTAAGCGGAACTCCTACAATGAGCAGTTCTTC. This translates into CASRSKRNSYNEQFF.

The J gene is TRBJ1-2, the V gene TRBV6-5; D is uncertain. Germline CDR1 is MNHEY and CDR2 is SVGAGI. There are 14 residues in the CDR3. V was shortened by 5 bases and J by 0 bases, with 10 bases between the two germline ends. The chain's CDR3 is CASSAQQTNYGYTF. CDR3 nucleotides: TGTGCCAGCAGTGCACAGCAAACTAACTATGGCTACACCTTC.

DNA of the CDR3: TGTGCCAGCAGCTCCCAACCCTTTCGAGTTTACCCCTACAATGAGCAGTTCTTC. Amino acids: CASSSQPFRVYPYNEQFF. The chain links TRBV7-2 to TRBJ2-1; no reliable D call. V was clipped by 4 bases and J by 2 bases, with 21 bases between them. The CDR3 runs to 18 residues. Germline CDR1 reads SGHTA; CDR2 reads FQGNSA.

The chain combines TRBV4-1 with TRBJ1-5; D perhaps matches TRBD1 (6 bases). This CDR3 spans 15 amino acids. Trimming left V 5 bases short and J 4 bases short, with 15 bases between. CDR1 MGHRA and CDR2 YSYEKL come from the germline V gene. The CDR3 spells CASSGGAGGNQPQHF. Written as DNA, the CDR3 is TGCGCCAGCAGCGGGGGGGCCGGGGGGAATCAGCCCCAGCATTTT.

CDR3 amino acids: CASSSFGLVHNEQFF. Written as DNA, the CDR3 is TGTGCCAGCAGCTCCTTCGGACTGGTTCACAATGAGCAGTTCTTC. The chain employs TRBV7-3 and TRBJ2-1; D might be TRBD2 (5 bases). V was shortened by 4 bases and J by 5 bases, with 15 bases between the two germline ends. The CDR3 is made up of 15 amino acids. Germline lookup yields CDR1 SGHTA and CDR2 FQGTGA. Complete variable domain (other parts from reference TRBV7-3 and TRBJ2-1): GAGVSQTPSNKVTEKGKYVELRCDPISGHTALYWYRQSLGQGPEFLIYFQGTGAADDSGLPNDRFFAVRPEGSVSTLKIQRTERGDSAVYLCASSSFGLVHNEQFFGPGTRLTVL.

The chain recombines TRBV4-2 with TRBJ2-3, with TRBD2 matching over 11 bases. Germline-derived CDR1 and CDR2 are LGHNA and YNFKEQ. The CDR3 length is 16 residues. The J segment lost 5 bases and the V segment lost 3 bases, leaving 7 bases of the junction unmatched. The CDR3 is CASSQFSGGVGDTQYF. As DNA, the CDR3 is TGTGCCAGCAGCCAGTTTAGCGGGGGGGTCGGAGATACGCAGTATTTT.

This chain joins TRBV7-2 and TRBJ2-1; tentatively, D is TRBD2 (5 bases). Germline assignment: CDR1 SGHTA and CDR2 FQGNSA. V was shortened by 5 bases and J by 14 bases, with 25 bases between the two germline ends. The CDR3 has 15 amino acids. CDR3 DNA: TGTGCCAGCAGCCCCGCGGCAAGCGGCGGATTAGTAAAGTTCTTC. Translation gives CASSPAASGGLVKFF. Together with reference TRBV7-2 and TRBJ2-1, the CDR3 gives the full variable domain: GAGVSQSPSNKVTEKGKDVELRCDPISGHTALYWYRQSLGQGLEFLIYFQGNSAPDKSGLPSDRFSAERTGGSVSTLTIQRTQQEDSAVYLCASSPAASGGLVKFFGPGTRLTVL.

V gene TRBV2 combines with J gene TRBJ2-2; the D is unclear. The length of the CDR3 is 15 residues. Germline-derived CDR1 and CDR2 are SNHLY and FYNNEI. V lost 10 bases to trimming and J lost 0 bases, with 15 bases between them. Here the CDR3 reads CATLGESANTGELFF. The CDR3 nucleotides read TGTGCCACCCTTGGCGAGAGCGCGAACACCGGGGAGCTGTTTTTT.

This chain joins TRBV11-3 and TRBJ2-3; the match to TRBD2 covers 12 bases. Trimming took 3 bases from V and 0 from J; bases not matched to a gene: 1. Looked up from germline, CDR1 is SGHNT and CDR2 is YENEEA. CDR3 length: 16 residues. The CDR3 bases are TGTGCCAGCAGCTTCGGACTAGCGGGAAGCACAGATACGCAGTATTTT. As protein: CASSFGLAGSTDTQYF.

The chain joins TRBV7-6 to TRBJ1-4; D remains ambiguous. Trimming took 5 bases from V and 0 from J, leaving 7 bases between them. Germline values: CDR1 SGHVS, CDR2 FNYEAQ. The CDR3 runs 14 residues. CDR3 region: CASSASPTNEKLFF. The CDR3 DNA reads TGTGCCAGCAGCGCCAGCCCAACTAATGAAAAACTGTTTTTT. The whole variable domain, filled in from reference TRBV7-6 and TRBJ1-4, reads GAGVSQSPRYKVTKRGQDVALRCDPISGHVSLYWYRQALGQGPEFLTYFNYEAQQDKSGLPNDRFSAERPEGSISTLTIQRTEQRDSAMYRCASSASPTNEKLFFGSGTQLSVL.

The chain is built from TRBV27 and TRBJ2-5; 10 nucleotides agree with TRBD2. The trim removed 5 bases at V and 5 bases at J, leaving 8 bases unmatched. Germline V gene lookup returns CDR1 MNHEY and CDR2 SMNVEV (reference sequence). This CDR3 has 15 amino acids. CDR3 loop: CASSLRGTSVETQYF. Written as DNA, the CDR3 is TGTGCCAGCAGTCTCCGGGGGACTAGCGTGGAGACCCAGTACTTC.

The chain is built from TRBV7-9 and TRBJ1-4; 7 bases map to TRBD1. The CDR3 spans 19 residues. Germline V gene sequence: CDR1 SEHNR, CDR2 FQNEAQ (reference sequence). V shed 4 bases and J 0 bases; nucleotides not matched to a gene: 14. The CDR3 DNA sequence: TGTGCCAGCAGCTCTCTCCGCCGGGACAGCTTAGCAACTAATGAAAAACTGTTTTTT. Translating gives CASSSLRRDSLATNEKLFF.

The V and J genes are TRBV11-2 and TRBJ2-7; perhaps TRBD1 as D (7 bases). The CDR3 is 13 residues long. CDR1 is SGHAT and CDR2 is FQNNGV in the germline V gene. Trimming took 4 bases from V and 7 from J, leaving 14 bases between them. DNA for the CDR3: TGTGCCAGCAGCTATCAGACAGGGAGGGAGCAGTACTTC. It encodes CASSYQTGREQYF.

The V call is TRBV9, the J call TRBJ2-3, with 7 bases fitting TRBD2. Germline V gene lookup returns CDR1 SGDLS and CDR2 YYNGEE. CDR3 length: 17 amino acids. With 3 bases clipped from V and 4 bases from J, the junction kept 14 bases outside the gene matches. The CDR3 region has the DNA TGTGCCAGCAGCGCCCGCCCTGGTGCGGGAGACCCAGATACGCAGTATTTT. It specifies CASSARPGAGDPDTQYF. The full variable domain, rest sourced from reference TRBV9 and TRBJ2-3, is DSGVTQTPKHLITATGQRVTLRCSPRSGDLSVYWYQQSLDQGLQFLIQYYNGEERAKGNILERFSAQQFPDLHSELNLSSLELGDSALYFCASSARPGAGDPDTQYFGPGTRLTVL.